These T cell receptor beta chains were read from a single sample in a study of radiotherapy plus CTLA-4 blockade in lung cancer. The assay was immunoSEQ multiplex PCR, and TCRdb's table has in-frame clones only and misses some. The table has about 62,000 clones, more than 70% seen once. Sequenced material: peripheral blood, taken from a patient treated with radiotherapy plus ipilimumab. All receptors derive from a human donor with non-small cell lung cancer who had a complete response to radiotherapy plus ipilimumab. Each CDR3 is given without its conserved first and last residue. Size is omitted from some rows. Given values are once, few, many or a class for expanded clones.

. TRBJ2-2 TRBV9 ASTVTDSPNTGELF
. TRBJ1-1 TRBV5-6 ASSATRGTEAF
. TRBJ2-1 TRBV19 ASIPPGSGRDEQF
. TRBJ2-3 TRBV4-3 ASSQNSGGAGDTQY
. TRBJ1-4 TRBV10-2 ASSERQALEKLF
. TRBJ1-5 TRBV6-5 ASSYKADRSWPQH
few TRBJ1-5 TRBV10-3 AISESLLAAYSNQPQH
. TRBJ2-1 TRBV29-1 SVDGPGLDFNEQF
once TRBJ2-7 TRBV6-1 ASSESGTRPGEQY
few TRBJ1-2 TRBV28 ASSFQGIFYGYT
few TRBJ1-2 TRBV6-6 ASSYSRGLSYT
. TRBJ1-3 TRBV6-5 ASSLGSGGGNTIY
. TRBJ1-1 TRBV19 ASIKGQGISVDTEAF
. . TRBV5-1 ASSLAWTDEQY
. TRBJ1-4 TRBV11-2 ASSRTGVEEKLF